The 23 T cell receptor beta chains below all came from one sample that was sequenced in a study of molecular identifiers for immune sequencing clone quantification. TCRdb redid the calling of the PCR reads with MiXCR, one entry per CDR3 protein. The sample lists about 640,000 distinct CDR3 sequences; 20% were seen once. Sequencing was performed on naive CD8+ T cells from blood, with Jurkat cell RNA spiked in. Subset described: FACS-sorted CD8+CD4-CCR7+CD45RA+ naive T cells. The receptor source for this set is a human donor in good health. Some libraries in this study had Jurkat cell RNA spiked in.

This clonotype showed up just a few times. The gene calls are TRBV7-3 and TRBJ2-1, with D perhaps matching TRBD2 (6 bases). Trimming took off 0 bases at V and 5 bases at J, with 11 bases between the two ends. Germline V gene data show CDR1 as SGHTA and CDR2 as FQGTGA. The CDR3 totals 15 residues. This chain's CDR3 is CASSLTAGLDNEQFF. The CDR3 DNA sequence: TGTGCCAGCAGCTTAACCGCGGGACTTGACAATGAGCAGTTCTTC.

In its sample, this clonotype was seen many times. The V gene is TRBV19, the J gene TRBJ2-2; 8 bases line up with TRBD2. The V gene end was trimmed by 0 bases and the J gene end by 7 bases; junction bases not matched to a gene: 10. The CDR3 spans 17 residues. Per the germline V gene, CDR1 is LNHDA and CDR2 is SQIVND (reference sequence). The CDR3 reads CASSIDLGLGFLGELFF. In nucleotides, the CDR3 is TGTGCCAGTAGTATAGATCTGGGACTAGGGTTCCTCGGGGAGCTGTTTTTT. The full variable domain, in which reference TRBV19 and TRBJ2-2 provide the parts outside the CDR3, is DGGITQSPKYLFRKEGQNVTLSCEQNLNHDAMYWYRQDPGQGLRLIYYSQIVNDFQKGDIAEGYSVSREKKESFPLTVTSAQKNPTAFYLCASSIDLGLGFLGELFFGEGSRLTVL.

In its sample, this clonotype was seen a few times. One end of the junction fails to match germline, which may point to a read error. The chain links TRBV27 to TRBJ2-7; weak D call: TRBD1 (5 bases). Germline CDR1 is MNHEY and CDR2 is SMNVEV (reference sequence). This CDR3 comprises 15 residues. The CDR3 DNA reads as TGTGCCAGCAGTTTTTCTCCAGGGTCTTTTGGGAAAGGCCACTTC. Amino acids: CASSFSPGSFGKGHF.

This clonotype appeared a few times. The gene calls are TRBV11-2 and TRBJ1-6; 8 bases are shared with TRBD1. V lost 7 bases, J lost 8 bases, and 7 bases stayed unmatched. In germline, CDR1 is SGHAT, CDR2 FQNNGV. The CDR3 covers 14 residues. The CDR3 coding sequence is TGTGCCAGCAAAGGACAGGGAGCTTATTCACCCCTCCACTTT. Protein: CASKGQGAYSPLHF.

This sequence joins TRBV11-2 and TRBJ2-7, with a possible D match to TRBD2 (5 bases). The CDR3 is 14 amino acids. V lost 7 bases and J 3 bases, leaving 16 bases between the germline ends. CDR1 SGHAT and CDR2 FQNNGV come from the germline V gene. As DNA, the CDR3 is TGTGCCAGCACCCCGACGGGGTTCTTCTACGAGCAGTACTTC. Its translation is CASTPTGFFYEQYF.

This clonotype was seen only a few times. The chain has TRBV19 and TRBJ1-6; unclear D gene. Germline V gene data show CDR1 as LNHDA and CDR2 as SQIVND (reference sequence). CDR3 length equals 14 residues. V lost 3 bases, J lost 6 bases, and 9 bases lay in between. CDR3 coding DNA: TGTGCCAGTAGTATCGCCGGGATTAATTCACCCCTCCACTTT. Its protein is CASSIAGINSPLHF.

This clonotype was counted ten times or more. This chain's CDR3 is CASSQDFQGGQTDTQYF. CDR3 sequence (DNA): TGCGCCAGCAGCCAAGATTTCCAGGGGGGCCAGACAGATACGCAGTATTTT. The chain uses TRBV4-3 and TRBJ2-3; possibly TRBD1 for D (7 bases). Germline V gene lookup returns CDR1 LGHNA and CDR2 YSLEER. Deletions cut 0 bases from V and 3 bases from J, with 16 bases between. The CDR3 length is 17 residues.

This clonotype was counted many times. The rearrangement joins TRBV12-5 to TRBJ2-1, with TRBD1 matching over 7 bases. The CDR3 consists of 17 residues. The V gene's germline CDR1 is LGHNT and CDR2 FRNRAP. The junction had 6 bases not matched to a gene; V was cut back by 1 base and J by 0 bases. The CDR3 sequence is CASGLGLTGSSYNEQFF. The CDR3 DNA sequence: TGTGCTAGTGGTTTGGGCCTGACAGGGAGCTCCTACAATGAGCAGTTCTTC.

This clonotype appeared many times. The chain employs TRBV18 and TRBJ2-1; a weak D match, TRBD2 (6 bases). CDR3 length equals 15 residues. The V end lost 6 bases, the J end lost 6 bases, and 18 bases lay between the germline ends. The germline CDR1 and CDR2 sequences are KGHSH and LQKENI. The DNA for the CDR3 is TGTGCCAGCTCCCACCGGGAGAACGGTTTCAATGAGCAGTTCTTC. Translated: CASSHRENGFNEQFF.

This clonotype occurred many times. The chain combines TRBV9 with TRBJ2-3; 7 bases map to TRBD2. The V and J ends lost 0 bases and 1 base, in that order; junction bases with no gene match: 5. Germline assignment: CDR1 SGDLS and CDR2 YYNGEE. This CDR3 contains 16 residues. CDR3 sequence: CASSVDRDYRTDTQYF. CDR3 sequence (DNA): TGTGCCAGCAGCGTAGATCGGGACTACCGCACAGATACGCAGTATTTT.

Notes on this clonotype: Just one base apart from a much larger clone, this may be a read error. This is likely a read error, given that the CDR3 carries no conserved phenylalanine or tryptophan at its end. CDR3 residues: CASSSRSYQETQYL. For the CDR3, the DNA is TGTGCCAGCAGCTCCAGGTCTTACCAAGAGACCCAGTACCTC. The chain combines TRBV9 with TRBJ2-5, with unresolved D. The CDR3 is 14 amino acids. Germline lookup yields CDR1 SGDLS and CDR2 YYNGEE. V dropped 4 bases and J dropped 0 bases, with 10 bases sitting between them.

This clonotype was observed at least ten times. This chain connects TRBV5-4 to TRBJ1-1; tentative D call: TRBD1 (5 bases). Germline V gene sequence: CDR1 SGHNT, CDR2 YYREEE (reference sequence). Trimming shortened V by 4 bases and J by 2 bases, and 15 bases separated the two germline ends. The length of the CDR3 is 15 residues. CDR3 in amino acids: CASSQGWGLNTEAFF. The CDR3 DNA reads as TGTGCCAGCAGCCAGGGTTGGGGTCTAAACACTGAAGCTTTCTTT.

The table lists this clonotype with many counts. The chain couples TRBV5-1 to TRBJ2-3, with 7 bases that match TRBD2. The V segment lost 4 bases and the J segment 0 bases; nucleotides outside the gene matches: 14. The length of the CDR3 is 18 residues. The germline CDR1 and CDR2 sequences are SGHRS and YFSETQ. The CDR3 loop is CASSMGLYDDDSTDTQYF. CDR3 nucleotide sequence: TGCGCCAGCAGCATGGGACTATACGACGACGATAGCACAGATACGCAGTATTTT.

Note on this clonotype: The conserved final phenylalanine or tryptophan is absent from the CDR3, which likely points to a read error. The CDR3 nucleotides are TGTGCCAGCGGAGTTACCTACGAGCAGTACTCC. Protein product: CASGVTYEQYS. V gene TRBV6-2 or TRBV6-3 combines with J gene TRBJ2-7; D is unclear. Trimming took 8 bases from V and 2 from J, leaving 7 bases between them. The CDR3 sequence is 11 residues long. The germline CDR1 and CDR2 sequences are MNHEY and SVGEGT.

This clonotype was detected a few times. V usage is TRBV3-1 and J usage is TRBJ1-2; D possibly corresponds to TRBD1 (6 bases). CDR3 length equals 14 residues. V shed 0 bases and J shed 4 bases, with 9 bases lying between them. CDR1 and CDR2 from the germline V gene are LGHDT and YNNKEL (reference sequence). This chain's CDR3 is CASSQDRGVYGYTF. Here the CDR3 DNA reads TGTGCCAGCAGCCAAGATAGGGGGGTCTATGGCTACACCTTC.

There are many counts of this clonotype. The chain has TRBV19 and TRBJ1-1, with D tentatively TRBD1 (6 bases). The CDR3 runs to 15 residues. Looked up from germline, CDR1 is LNHDA and CDR2 is SQIVND (reference sequence). The germline V and J ends were trimmed by 7 bases and 4 bases, with 19 bases remaining between them. The CDR3 protein is CASITGYGEVTEAFF. The CDR3 DNA is TGTGCCAGTATCACAGGGTACGGGGAGGTCACTGAAGCTTTCTTT.

The J gene is TRBJ2-5, the V gene TRBV27; D not certain. CDR1 is MNHEY and CDR2 is SMNVEV in the germline V gene (reference sequence). This CDR3 has 13 amino acids. V was cut by 6 bases and J by 2 bases, with 10 bases left in between. The CDR3 here is CASRPEMQETQYF. In DNA, the CDR3 is TGTGCCAGCAGACCCGAGATGCAAGAGACCCAGTACTTC.

V and J are TRBV7-2 and TRBJ2-3, with TRBD2 identical over 12 bases. J gave up 1 base and V 4 bases, and 15 bases lay outside the gene matches. In germline, CDR1 is SGHTA, CDR2 FQGNSA. The CDR3 sequence is 20 residues long. The CDR3: CASSSRGGLAGPLRTDTQYF. CDR3 nucleotides: TGTGCCAGCAGCTCCCGGGGCGGACTAGCGGGACCCTTGCGCACAGATACGCAGTATTTT.

In its sample, this clonotype was seen many times. V is TRBV6-1 and J is TRBJ2-7, with D possibly being TRBD2 (6 bases). Per germline, CDR1 MNHNS and CDR2 SASEGT. CDR3 length equals 12 residues. V was cut by 7 bases and J by 5 bases, with 12 bases left in between. The CDR3 here is CASNRGGDEQYF. The CDR3 region has the DNA TGTGCCAGCAACCGGGGAGGCGACGAGCAGTACTTC.

This clonotype was recorded many times. The chain carries TRBV19 and TRBJ2-7; 7 nucleotides match TRBD2. The CDR3 spans 15 residues. Germline-derived CDR1 and CDR2 are LNHDA and SQIVND (reference sequence). J was trimmed by 2 bases and V by 3 bases; bases with no gene match: 7. The DNA of the CDR3 is TGTGCCAGTAGTATTTCAAGCGGGGCAACCTACGAGCAGTACTTC. It specifies CASSISSGATYEQYF.

At least ten counts were recorded for this clonotype. V usage is TRBV28 and J usage is TRBJ2-5; D is unclear. Per the germline V gene, CDR1 is MDHEN and CDR2 is SYDVKM. The V gene lost 1 base and the J gene lost 1 base, with 19 bases spanning the gap. The CDR3 is 18 residues long. CDR3: CASSLSPESTWRQETQYF. The CDR3 DNA sequence: TGTGCCAGCAGTTTATCCCCTGAATCGACTTGGCGCCAAGAGACCCAGTACTTC.

As for this clonotype: One junction end disagrees with the germline gene, perhaps due to a read error. CDR3 sequence (DNA): TGTGCCAGGAGTCACAGGAGCAATCAGCCCCAGCATTTT. As protein: CARSHRSNQPQHF. The rearrangement uses TRBV30 and TRBJ1-5; weak D call: TRBD1 (5 bases). Germline loops: CDR1 GTSNPN, CDR2 SVGIG (reference sequence). CDR3 length: 13 amino acids.

This clonotype was found many times. This sequence joins TRBV6-2 or TRBV6-3 and TRBJ1-1, with a tentative D call TRBD1 (5 bases). V was cut by 7 bases and J by 2 bases, with 11 bases left in between. The CDR3 contains 13 residues. CDR1 and CDR2 (germline): MNHEY, SVGEGT. CDR3 in DNA: TGTGCCAGCATCGGCAGGGTTAACACTGAAGCTTTCTTT. Its protein product is CASIGRVNTEAFF.